This TCR beta chain is drawn from a study of early T cells in non-severe SARS-CoV-2 infection. Looking at the study overall: From unsorted whole blood, bulk RNA was sequenced, and the chains remained unpaired.

Unique molecular identifier tags were affixed to discrete cDNA molecules. TCRdb used MiXCR to reprocess the 5' RACE reads, holding one entry per CDR3 protein. The sample lists under 35,000 distinct CDR3 sequences, approximately 4.6% seen once, with about 12% in the top ten. Whole-study findings and limits: Matching results from VDJdb favored anti-spike CD8 responses, leaving private and CD4 specificities undetected.

This clonotype was counted ten times or more. Its target is not known. Trimming took 5 bases from V and 13 from J, leaving 18 bases between them. The length of the CDR3 is 12 residues. Germline V gene lookup returns CDR1 ENHRY and CDR2 SYGVKD. Sequencing was carried out using whole blood. The clonotype comes from an adult who was a healthcare worker with PCR-confirmed SARS-CoV-2 infection or an uninfected control (not recorded which). The chain couples TRBV10-3 to TRBJ2-7; D may be TRBD2 (6 bases). Here the CDR3 reads CAISQNRDFQYF. Here the CDR3 DNA reads TGTGCCATCAGTCAAAACCGGGACTTCCAATACTTC.